These 17 T cell receptor beta chains share one sample of origin, sequenced in a study of Ad26.COV2.S vaccination and SARS-CoV-2 variants. The treatment is: about 20 received Ad26.COV2.S at low or high dose, single or two shots; a few received placebo; per-sample allocation not given. After the first vaccine or placebo injection, samples were drawn on day 63. Generated by immunoSEQ multiplex PCR, the TCRdb table keeps only in-frame clones and is missing some. The sample lists roughly 300,000 clones; around 90% were seen once. The specimen was peripheral blood, collected in a trial of Ad26.COV2.S vaccine versus placebo. These receptors were obtained from a person aged 18 to 65 who received the Ad26.COV2.S COVID-19 vaccine or a placebo.

The rearrangement joins TRBV6-1 to TRBJ2-7, with TRBD1 as a possible D gene (5 bases). This CDR3 contains 12 residues. In germline, CDR1 is MNHNS, CDR2 SASEGT. V was clipped by 8 bases and J by 3 bases, with 11 bases between them. The DNA of the CDR3 is TGTGCCAGCTCGGAGACAGACTACGAGCAGTACTTC. Residues: CASSETDYEQYF.

The chain employs TRBV30 and TRBJ2-3; the D gene is possibly TRBD2 (5 bases). V was shortened by 4 bases and J by 6 bases, with 8 bases between the two germline ends. Germline V gene data show CDR1 as GTSNPN and CDR2 as SVGIG (reference sequence). The CDR3 has 11 amino acids. The CDR3 DNA reads TGTGCCTGGACCAGGAGGGATACGCAGTATTTT. It specifies CAWTRRDTQYF.

J is TRBJ1-6 and V is TRBV6-6, with D possibly being TRBD1 (6 bases). The ends were cut back, 0 bases at V and 7 bases at J, with 10 bases in the middle. The CDR3 contains 15 residues. The germline CDR1 and CDR2 sequences are MNHNY and SVGAGI (reference sequence). The CDR3 coding sequence is TGTGCCAGCAGTTACTCATGGGGGGCGAATTCACCCCTCCACTTT. The encoded protein is CASSYSWGANSPLHF.

The chain has TRBV7-9 and TRBJ2-3; 12 bases match TRBD2. Unmatched junction bases numbered 4, after V lost 5 bases and J lost 4 bases. The germline V gene encodes CDR1 SEHNR and CDR2 FQNEAQ (reference sequence). This CDR3 region has 15 residues. The CDR3 reads CASSQTSGRADTQYF. CDR3 nucleotide sequence: TGTGCCAGCAGCCAGACTAGCGGGAGAGCAGATACGCAGTATTTT.

This chain joins TRBV28 and TRBJ2-7, with D maybe TRBD1 (6 bases). This CDR3 comprises 15 residues. V gave up 2 bases and J gave up 3 bases, with 14 bases separating them. CDR1 and CDR2 (germline): MDHEN, SYDVKM. The CDR3 region is CASSLRNTGYYEQYF. CDR3 nucleotide sequence: TGTGCCAGCAGTTTAAGAAACACAGGGTACTACGAGCAGTACTTC.

This clone was counted once. The chain joins TRBV7-3 to TRBJ2-7; possibly TRBD1 for D (5 bases). Germline V gene data show CDR1 as SGHTA and CDR2 as FQGTGA. The CDR3 extends over 13 amino acids. Trimming took 0 bases from V and 5 from J, leaving 8 bases between them. The CDR3 protein is CASSLTGQDEQYF. CDR3 sequence (DNA): TGTGCCAGCAGCTTAACCGGACAAGACGAGCAGTACTTC. The complete variable domain, with remaining parts taken from reference TRBV7-3 and TRBJ2-7, reads GAGVSQTPSNKVTEKGKYVELRCDPISGHTALYWYRQSLGQGPEFLIYFQGTGAADDSGLPNDRFFAVRPEGSVSTLKIQRTERGDSAVYLCASSLTGQDEQYFGPGTRLTVT.

This clone came up a few times. This sequence joins TRBV10-3 and TRBJ2-2, with D possibly called TRBD1 or TRBD2 (5 bases each). V was cut by 4 bases and J by 6 bases, with 15 bases left in between. The germline gives CDR1 ENHRY, CDR2 SYGVKD. The CDR3 extends over 15 amino acids. CDR3: CAISGEQGLAGELFF. The CDR3 coding sequence is TGTGCCATCAGTGGGGAGCAGGGCCTTGCCGGGGAGCTGTTTTTT.

This clone was detected a few times. The chain carries TRBV7-9 and TRBJ1-3, with a tentative D call TRBD1 (5 bases). Per germline, CDR1 SEHNR and CDR2 FQNEAQ (reference sequence). The V gene lost 8 bases and the J gene lost 3 bases, with 8 bases spanning the gap. This CDR3 spans 12 amino acids. The CDR3: CASVQDGNTIYF. In DNA form, the CDR3 reads TGTGCCAGCGTACAGGATGGAAACACCATATATTTT.

This clone appeared a single time. This chain links TRBV5-6 with TRBJ2-4; TRBD2 agrees at 12 bases. The length of the CDR3 is 15 residues. With V trimmed by 3 bases and J by 7 bases, 5 bases remained unmatched. Germline-derived CDR1 and CDR2 are SGHDT and YYEEEE. The DNA of the CDR3 is TGTGCCAGCAGCTCTCTAGCGGGGGGGCCGAACATTCAGTACTTC. Translating it yields CASSSLAGGPNIQYF.

This sequence joins TRBV12-5 and TRBJ2-7; 8 bases match TRBD2. V shed 3 bases, J shed 4 bases, and the junction held 11 bases outside the gene matches. This CDR3 comprises 16 residues. Germline CDR1 LGHNT, CDR2 FRNRAP. In DNA form, the CDR3 reads TGTGCTAGTGGTTTCCTTTTCGGGGGGGGCGGTTACGAGCAGTACTTC. Protein: CASGFLFGGGGYEQYF.

The chain recombines TRBV10-3 with TRBJ1-2; D gene uncertain. The CDR3 has 13 residues. Germline lookup yields CDR1 ENHRY and CDR2 SYGVKD. Trimming removed 7 bases at V and 4 bases at J, with 13 bases between. CDR3 bases: TGTGCCATCATTGGGGATACGGGCTATGGCTACACCTTC. It is translated as CAIIGDTGYGYTF.

The V call is TRBV7-2, the J call TRBJ2-7, with D hard to call. CDR3 length: 12 residues. V dropped 0 bases and J dropped 4 bases, with 4 bases sitting between them. Per germline, CDR1 SGHTA and CDR2 FQGNSA. The CDR3 coding sequence is TGTGCCAGCAGCTTAGCGGATTACGAGCAGTACTTC. Amino acids: CASSLADYEQYF.

This clone was detected once. The chain combines TRBV5-4 with TRBJ2-3; perhaps TRBD2 as D (6 bases). This CDR3 comprises 14 residues. Trimming cost V 0 bases and J 5 bases, with 10 bases left between them. Germline CDR1 is SGHNT and CDR2 is YYREEE (reference sequence). CDR3 region: CASSLVGSEDTQYF. The CDR3 bases are TGTGCCAGCAGCTTGGTCGGGAGTGAAGATACGCAGTATTTT.

In DNA, the CDR3 is TGTGCCAGCAGTTACAGGGGCGGCTACACCTTC. As protein: CASSYRGGYTF. This rearrangement joins TRBV6-2 or TRBV6-3 to TRBJ1-2; possibly TRBD1 for D (5 bases). The CDR3 contains 11 residues. Trimming pared 2 bases from V and 8 bases from J, leaving 6 bases between. CDR1 is MNHEY and CDR2 is SVGEGT in the germline V gene.

V and J are TRBV4-3 and TRBJ2-1; 11 nucleotides line up with TRBD2. CDR3 length equals 17 residues. V lost 3 bases and J lost 6; bases outside the gene matches: 10. Germline assignment: CDR1 LGHNA and CDR2 YSLEER. The CDR3 is CASSQPPTSGRGNEQFF. CDR3 sequence (DNA): TGCGCCAGCAGCCAGCCCCCTACTAGCGGGAGAGGCAATGAGCAGTTCTTC.

The V and J genes are TRBV15 and TRBJ2-3; 8 positions agree with TRBD2. The CDR3 has 13 residues. The junction had 3 bases not matched to a gene; V was cut back by 9 bases and J by 1 base. Germline V gene data show CDR1 as LNHNV and CDR2 as YYDKDF (reference sequence). Written as DNA, the CDR3 is TGTGCCACGAAGACTAGCGGCACAGATACGCAGTATTTT. It encodes CATKTSGTDTQYF.

This clone was counted a single time. The chain has TRBV3-1 (or the pseudogene TRBV3-2) and TRBJ2-5; D gene unclear. V lost 4 bases and J 2 bases, leaving 17 bases between the germline ends. The CDR3 covers 16 residues. CDR1 and CDR2 from the germline V gene are LGHDT and YNNKEL (reference sequence). CDR3 DNA sequence: TGTGCCAGCAGCCCTCAGGTAGGCGTGGCTCAAGAGACCCAGTACTTC. It encodes CASSPQVGVAQETQYF.